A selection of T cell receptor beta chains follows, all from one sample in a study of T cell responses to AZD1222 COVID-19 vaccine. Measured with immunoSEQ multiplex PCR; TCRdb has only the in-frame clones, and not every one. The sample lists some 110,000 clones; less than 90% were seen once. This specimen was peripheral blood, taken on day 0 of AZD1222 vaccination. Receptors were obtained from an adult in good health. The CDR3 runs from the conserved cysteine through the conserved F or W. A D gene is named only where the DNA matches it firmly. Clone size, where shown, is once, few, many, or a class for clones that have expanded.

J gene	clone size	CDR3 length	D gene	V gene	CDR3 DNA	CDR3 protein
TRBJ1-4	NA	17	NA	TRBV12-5	TGTGCTAGTGGTTACCCTACGGGGGATTCAACTAATGAAAAACTGTTTTTT	CASGYPTGDSTNEKLFF
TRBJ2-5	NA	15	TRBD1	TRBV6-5	TGTGCCAGCACAGCGGCCGGGACAGGAGGTTCTACCCAGTACTTC	CASTAAGTGGSTQYF
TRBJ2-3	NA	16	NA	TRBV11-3	TGTGCCAGCGGTGGTAGGGGGACAACTGGTCATGATACGCAGTATTTT	CASGGRGTTGHDTQYF
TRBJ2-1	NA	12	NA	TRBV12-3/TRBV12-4	TGTGCCAGCAGTTTGGCCGAGGATGAGCAGTTCTTC	CASSLAEDEQFF
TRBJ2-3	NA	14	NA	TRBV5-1	TGCGCCAGCAGCTTGGCCGCGAGCACAGATACGCAGTATTTT	CASSLAASTDTQYF
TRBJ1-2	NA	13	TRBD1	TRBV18	TGTGCCAGCTCACTCGGGACAGGAGATGGCTACACCTTC	CASSLGTGDGYTF
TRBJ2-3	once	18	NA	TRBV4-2	TGTGCCAGCAGCCAAGTTTACCCTCCCCGCGTTAGGACAGATACGCAGTATTTT	CASSQVYPPRVRTDTQYF
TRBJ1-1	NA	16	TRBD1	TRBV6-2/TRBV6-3	TGTGCCAGCAGTTACCCCCCCACAGGGGCCCACACTGAAGCTTTCTTT	CASSYPPTGAHTEAFF
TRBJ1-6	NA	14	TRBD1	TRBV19	TGTGCCAGTAGTAGGGACAGGGAGGAATCACCCCTCCACTTT	CASSRDREESPLHF
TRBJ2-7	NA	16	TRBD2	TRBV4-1	TGCGCCAGCAGCCCCGGGAGGAGCGGGAGCTTCGCCGAGCAGTACTTC	CASSPGRSGSFAEQYF
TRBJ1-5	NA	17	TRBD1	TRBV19	TGTGCCAGTAGTATAGCTGAGACAGGGGGAGGCAATCAGCCCCAGCATTTT	CASSIAETGGGNQPQHF
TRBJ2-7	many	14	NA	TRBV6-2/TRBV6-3	TGTGCCAGCAGTTATGCTGGGGGGCCGTGCGAGCAGTACTTC	CASSYAGGPCEQYF